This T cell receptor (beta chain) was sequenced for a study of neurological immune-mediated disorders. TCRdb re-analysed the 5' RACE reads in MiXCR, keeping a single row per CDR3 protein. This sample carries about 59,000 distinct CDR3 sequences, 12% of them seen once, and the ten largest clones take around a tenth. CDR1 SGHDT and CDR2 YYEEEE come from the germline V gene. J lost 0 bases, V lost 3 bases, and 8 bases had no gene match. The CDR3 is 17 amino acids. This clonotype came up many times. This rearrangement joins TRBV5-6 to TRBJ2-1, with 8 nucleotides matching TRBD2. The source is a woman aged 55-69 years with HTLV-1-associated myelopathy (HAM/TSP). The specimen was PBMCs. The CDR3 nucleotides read TGTGCCAGCAGCTCCCCTTTAGCGGGATACTCCTACAATGAGCAGTTCTTC. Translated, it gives CASSSPLAGYSYNEQFF.